The 26 T cell receptor beta chains below come from one sample, sequenced in a study of cytomegalovirus exposure and HLA in healthy donors. The PCR was carried out with 60 Vbeta primers and 13 Jbeta primers. Clones were sequenced by immunoSEQ multiplex PCR, and TCRdb holds only the in-frame ones, with some missing. The sample includes about 110,000 clones, under 80% of them seen just once. What was sequenced was PBMCs. These receptors were taken from a woman between 50 and 59 years old in good health and CMV-seropositive.

The CDR3 spells CASSLEGGETQYF. The CDR3 DNA sequence: TGTGCCAGCAGCTTAGAAGGAGGCGAGACCCAGTACTTC. The V and J genes are TRBV7-3 and TRBJ2-5, with a weak D call TRBD2 (5 bases). Germline V lookup: CDR1 SGHTA, CDR2 FQGTGA. V shed 2 bases and J shed 5 bases, with 9 bases lying between them. The CDR3 is 13 amino acids.

V usage is TRBV4-2 and J usage is TRBJ1-1; D unresolved. V shed 4 bases and J shed 4 bases, with 13 bases lying between them. Germline V gives CDR1 LGHNA, CDR2 YNFKEQ. The CDR3 sequence is 14 residues long. CDR3 amino acids: CASSPRSLTTEAFF. The CDR3 DNA sequence: TGTGCCAGCAGCCCCCGAAGCCTCACCACTGAAGCTTTCTTT.

This clone appeared once. For the CDR3, the DNA is TGTGCCAGTAGTATCGCTACTAAGAAAGAGACCCAGTACTTC. As protein: CASSIATKKETQYF. V usage is TRBV19 and J usage is TRBJ2-5, with D unresolved. Germline CDR1 LNHDA, CDR2 SQIVND (reference sequence). Trimming shortened V by 3 bases and J by 3 bases, and 11 bases separated the two germline ends. The CDR3 covers 14 residues.

The chain links TRBV7-2 to TRBJ1-1, with D unclear. CDR1 is SGHTA, CDR2 FQGNSA, per germline. This CDR3 spans 15 amino acids. Deletions cut 5 bases from V and 0 bases from J, with 13 bases between. As DNA, the CDR3 is TGTGCCAGCAGCCCCGTGAACAGTTTGAACACTGAAGCTTTCTTT. It codes for CASSPVNSLNTEAFF.

This clone appeared a few times. V is TRBV18 and J is TRBJ2-3, with D maybe TRBD1 (6 bases). Trimming removed 8 bases from V and 5 bases from J, with 23 bases in between. This CDR3 contains 16 residues. CDR1 is KGHSH, CDR2 LQKENI, per germline. CDR3 bases: TGTGCCAGCGCGTCGGCCGACAGGACCTGGGGAGATACGCAGTATTTT. This codes for CASASADRTWGDTQYF.

This chain connects TRBV27 to TRBJ2-5, with TRBD1 as a possible D gene (7 bases). The germline CDR1 and CDR2 sequences are MNHEY and SMNVEV (reference sequence). The V end was cut by 5 bases, the J end by 5 bases, with 30 bases between. There are 19 residues in the CDR3. The CDR3 nucleotides are TGTGCCAGCAGTCCGCGGGGTGAAGGGGCCCCAGGGGGGAGCGAGACCCAGTACTTC. Translation: CASSPRGEGAPGGSETQYF.

CDR3 loop: CASSLGATRTDTQYF. The CDR3 bases are TGTGCCAGCAGCTTGGGCGCCACCCGCACAGATACGCAGTATTTT. V is TRBV7-6 and J is TRBJ2-3; D gene ambiguous. The ends were cut back, 3 bases at V and 1 base at J, with 11 bases in the middle. Germline loops: CDR1 SGHVS, CDR2 FNYEAQ. The CDR3 consists of 15 residues.

The CDR3 nucleotides read TGTGCCAGCAGCGGTTACAGGGGTCAAGAGACCCAGTACTTC. Residues: CASSGYRGQETQYF. V is TRBV9 and J is TRBJ2-5; TRBD1 matches 7 bases. Germline V lookup: CDR1 SGDLS, CDR2 YYNGEE. V shed 3 bases and J 2 bases; nucleotides not matched to a gene: 4. The CDR3 has 14 amino acids.

This sequence joins TRBV5-1 and TRBJ2-1; the D gene is possibly TRBD2 (5 bases). The CDR3 has 13 residues. Germline-derived CDR1 and CDR2 are SGHRS and YFSETQ. Deletions cut 2 bases from V and 6 bases from J, with 9 bases between. The CDR3 here is CASSLGGLNEQFF. In DNA, the CDR3 is TGCGCCAGCAGCTTAGGAGGTCTCAATGAGCAGTTCTTC.

The chain couples TRBV2 to TRBJ1-2, with 9 bases identical to TRBD1. Germline lookup yields CDR1 SNHLY and CDR2 FYNNEI. The CDR3 totals 13 residues. The J segment lost 3 bases and the V segment lost 7 bases, leaving 3 bases of the junction unmatched. The chain's CDR3 is CASTRQGDYGYTF. The CDR3 coding sequence is TGTGCCAGCACTAGACAGGGGGACTATGGCTACACCTTC. Drawing the rest from reference TRBV2 and TRBJ1-2, the complete variable domain is EPEVTQTPSHQVTQMGQEVILRCVPISNHLYFYWYRQILGQKVEFLVSFYNNEISEKSEIFDDQFSVERPDGSNFTLKIRSTKLEDSAMYFCASTRQGDYGYTFGSGTRLTVV.

The CDR3 loop is CASSESPLDSTDTQYF. Written as DNA, the CDR3 is TGTGCCAGCAGTGAATCCCCCCTCGACTCTACAGATACGCAGTATTTT. The chain uses TRBV6-1 and TRBJ2-3, with unresolved D. From germline, CDR1 is MNHNS and CDR2 SASEGT. The CDR3 is made up of 16 amino acids. The V end lost 2 bases, the J end lost 3 bases, and 15 bases lay between the germline ends.

The chain carries TRBV19 and TRBJ1-1, with a possible D match to TRBD1 (5 bases). The V and J ends lost 3 bases and 5 bases respectively, with 10 bases between them. The CDR3 has 13 residues. Germline loops: CDR1 LNHDA, CDR2 SQIVND (reference sequence). In DNA, the CDR3 is TGTGCCAGTAGTATTTTTTCAGGGACTGAAGCTTTCTTT. Translation: CASSIFSGTEAFF.

In regard to this clone: The same CDR3 also results from other DNA sequences found in this sample. V usage is TRBV19 and J usage is TRBJ2-3, with 8 bases that match TRBD1. CDR3 length: 15 amino acids. V lost 3 bases to trimming and J lost 2 bases; unmatched junction nucleotides: 4. CDR1 LNHDA and CDR2 SQIVND come from the germline V gene (reference sequence). CDR3 nucleotide sequence: TGTGCCAGTAGTATCCAGGGGGCGTCCACAGATACGCAGTATTTT. This codes for CASSIQGASTDTQYF.

The sample holds a few counts of this clone. The rearrangement uses TRBV7-2 and TRBJ2-5; a possible D gene is TRBD2 (6 bases). Germline values: CDR1 SGHTA, CDR2 FQGNSA. V shed 5 bases and J shed 4 bases, with 17 bases lying between them. The CDR3 is 15 residues long. The CDR3, as DNA: TGTGCCAGCAGCCTGGGGCGGGTGGAGGGAGAGACCCAGTACTTC. Amino acids: CASSLGRVEGETQYF.

The rearrangement joins TRBV19 to TRBJ2-3, with 10 positions matching TRBD2. CDR1 LNHDA and CDR2 SQIVND come from the germline V gene (reference sequence). J gave up 6 bases and V 4 bases, and 10 bases lay outside the gene matches. CDR3 length equals 16 residues. Here the CDR3 reads CASSTALAGEVDTQYF. The CDR3 bases are TGTGCCAGTAGTACCGCGCTAGCGGGAGAAGTGGATACGCAGTATTTT.

The chain is built from TRBV10-3 and TRBJ1-4, with D unclear. Germline lookup yields CDR1 ENHRY and CDR2 SYGVKD. The CDR3 is 15 residues long. Between the trimmed V and J ends, which lost 1 base and 5 bases, there was a span of 11 bases. The CDR3 DNA reads as TGTGCCATCAGTGAGTTTCAGGCCCCAAATGAAAAACTGTTTTTT. As protein: CAISEFQAPNEKLFF.

This chain uses TRBV5-1 with TRBJ2-1, with D perhaps matching TRBD2 (6 bases). Germline-derived CDR1 and CDR2 are SGHRS and YFSETQ. The V end lost 3 bases, the J end lost 5 bases, and 9 bases lay between the germline ends. This CDR3 region has 13 residues. The CDR3 region has the DNA TGCGCCAGCAGCTCGGGAGATCACAATGAGCAGTTCTTC. This codes for CASSSGDHNEQFF.

The chain recombines TRBV4-1 with TRBJ2-5, with 7 positions matching TRBD1. The CDR3 spans 14 residues. The ends lost 2 bases at V and 4 bases at J; junction bases unmatched: 4. Per the germline V gene, CDR1 is MGHRA and CDR2 is YSYEKL. The CDR3: CASSQPGGVETQYF. DNA for the CDR3: TGCGCCAGCAGCCAACCAGGGGGAGTAGAGACCCAGTACTTC.

V and J are TRBV7-6 and TRBJ2-7, with D tentatively TRBD2 (6 bases). V shed 2 bases and J shed 5 bases, with 10 bases lying between them. Looked up from germline, CDR1 is SGHVS and CDR2 is FNYEAQ. This CDR3 is 13 amino acids long. In DNA, the CDR3 is TGTGCCAGCAGCTTACGGGGGACGGACGAGCAGTACTTC. Translation: CASSLRGTDEQYF.

The rearrangement uses TRBV19 and TRBJ1-2, with TRBD1 matching over 8 bases. Germline trimming cut 10 bases from V and 2 bases from J; bases unmatched to any gene: 12. Germline assignment: CDR1 LNHDA and CDR2 SQIVND (reference sequence). The CDR3 runs to 15 residues. The CDR3: CATRGPTGENYGYTF. The CDR3 DNA follows: TGTGCCACAAGGGGGCCGACAGGGGAGAACTATGGCTACACCTTC.

The CDR3 reads CASSLAAGQGSISGNTIYF. In DNA, the CDR3 is TGCGCCAGCAGCTTGGCCGCGGGACAGGGGTCGATCTCTGGAAACACCATATATTTT. The V gene is TRBV5-1, the J gene TRBJ1-3, with 10 bases lining up with TRBD1. Germline V CDR1 and CDR2: SGHRS, YFSETQ. This CDR3 region has 19 residues. Trimming cost V 0 bases and J 0 bases; bases outside gene matches: 9.

The J gene is TRBJ2-7, the V gene TRBV7-7; D possibly corresponds to TRBD2 (6 bases). V dropped 0 bases and J dropped 2 bases, with 8 bases sitting between them. The CDR3 is 14 amino acids. Per the germline V gene, CDR1 is SSHAT and CDR2 is FNYEAQ (reference sequence). Here the CDR3 reads CASSLAAGPYEQYF. CDR3 DNA: TGTGCCAGCAGCTTAGCGGCGGGACCCTACGAGCAGTACTTC.

The sample holds one count of this clone. The chain couples TRBV10-1 to TRBJ2-1, with TRBD2 identical over 15 bases. The CDR3 loop spans 17 amino acids. Germline loops: CDR1 WNHNN, CDR2 SYGVQD (reference sequence). With 5 bases clipped from V and 4 bases from J, the junction kept 6 bases outside the gene matches. CDR3: CASSRRTSGRGYNEQFF. The CDR3 DNA reads as TGCGCCAGCAGTAGGAGGACTAGCGGGAGGGGGTACAATGAGCAGTTCTTC.

This sequence joins TRBV28 and TRBJ1-2, with 7 bases lining up with TRBD1. Trimming cost V 2 bases and J 2 bases; bases outside gene matches: 2. This CDR3 spans 14 amino acids. Per germline, CDR1 MDHEN and CDR2 SYDVKM. Here the CDR3 DNA reads TGTGCCAGCAGTTTAAGACAGGGCAACTATGGCTACACCTTC. Translated, it gives CASSLRQGNYGYTF.

This chain joins TRBV7-2 and TRBJ2-7, with TRBD2 matching over 7 bases. CDR1 is SGHTA, CDR2 FQGNSA, per germline. Losses at the gene ends were 1 base for V and 0 bases for J; bases not matched to a gene: 0. This CDR3 has 14 residues. In DNA, the CDR3 is TGTGCCAGCAGCTTAGGGGGGGGCTCCTACGAGCAGTACTTC. This codes for CASSLGGGSYEQYF. The full variable domain, its missing parts supplied by reference TRBV7-2 and TRBJ2-7, is GAGVSQSPSNKVTEKGKDVELRCDPISGHTALYWYRQSLGQGLEFLIYFQGNSAPDKSGLPSDRFSAERTGGSVSTLTIQRTQQEDSAVYLCASSLGGGSYEQYFGPGTRLTVT.

By sample fraction, this clone is medium-sized. This sequence joins TRBV7-3 and TRBJ2-4, with 11 bases aligning to TRBD2. From germline, CDR1 is SGHTA and CDR2 FQGTGA. The trim removed 0 bases at V and 5 bases at J, leaving 6 bases unmatched. The CDR3 runs 17 residues. In DNA, the CDR3 is TGTGCCAGCAGCTTAACGCCTAGCGGGGGGTCCGAAAACATTCAGTACTTC. The encoded protein is CASSLTPSGGSENIQYF. Full variable domain (rest looked up from reference TRBV7-3 and TRBJ2-4): GAGVSQTPSNKVTEKGKYVELRCDPISGHTALYWYRQSLGQGPEFLIYFQGTGAADDSGLPNDRFFAVRPEGSVSTLKIQRTERGDSAVYLCASSLTPSGGSENIQYFGAGTRLSVL.